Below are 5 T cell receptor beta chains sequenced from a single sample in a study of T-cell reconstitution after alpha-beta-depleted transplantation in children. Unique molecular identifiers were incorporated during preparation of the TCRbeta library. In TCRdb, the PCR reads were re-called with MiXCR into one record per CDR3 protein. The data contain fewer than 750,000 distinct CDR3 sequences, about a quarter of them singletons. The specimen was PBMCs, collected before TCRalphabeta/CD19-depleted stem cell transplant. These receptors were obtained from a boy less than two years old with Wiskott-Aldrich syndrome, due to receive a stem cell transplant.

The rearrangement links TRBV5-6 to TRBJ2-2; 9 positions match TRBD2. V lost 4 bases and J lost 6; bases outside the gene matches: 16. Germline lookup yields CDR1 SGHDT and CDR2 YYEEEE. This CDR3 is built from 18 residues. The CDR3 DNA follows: TGTGCCAGCAGCACGACAGACCGTAGCGGGAGTAGGGCCGGGGAGCTGTTTTTT. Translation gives CASSTTDRSGSRAGELFF. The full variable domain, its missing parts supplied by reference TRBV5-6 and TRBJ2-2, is DAGVTQSPTHLIKTRGQQVTLRCSPKSGHDTVSWYQQALGQGPQFIFQYYEEEERQRGNFPDRFSGHQFPNYSSELNVNALLLGDSALYLCASSTTDRSGSRAGELFFGEGSRLTVL.

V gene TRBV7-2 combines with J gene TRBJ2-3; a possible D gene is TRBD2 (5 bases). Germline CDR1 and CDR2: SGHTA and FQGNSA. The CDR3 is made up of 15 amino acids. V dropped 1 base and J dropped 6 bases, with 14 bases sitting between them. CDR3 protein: CASSLESPSGDTQYF. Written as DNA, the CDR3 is TGTGCCAGCAGCTTAGAGAGCCCTTCGGGGGATACGCAGTATTTT.

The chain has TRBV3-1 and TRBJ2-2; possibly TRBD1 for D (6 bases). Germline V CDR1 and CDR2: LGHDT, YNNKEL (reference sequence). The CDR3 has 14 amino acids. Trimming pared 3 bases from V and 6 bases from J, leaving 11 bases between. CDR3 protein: CASSHTGRPGELFF. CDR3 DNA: TGTGCCAGCAGCCATACAGGGCGTCCCGGGGAGCTGTTTTTT.

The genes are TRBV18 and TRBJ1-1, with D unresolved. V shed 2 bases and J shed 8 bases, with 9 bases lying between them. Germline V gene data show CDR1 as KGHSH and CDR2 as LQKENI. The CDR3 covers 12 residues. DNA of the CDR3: TGTGCCAGCTCACCAATGAGGGTCGAAGCTTTCTTT. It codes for CASSPMRVEAFF.

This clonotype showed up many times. The CDR3 DNA reads as TGTGCCAGCAGTCCCGGGGGCGGTTACGAGCAGTACTTC. It translates to CASSPGGGYEQYF. This rearrangement joins TRBV27 to TRBJ2-7, with D possibly being TRBD1 or TRBD2 (6 bases each). The CDR3 is made up of 13 amino acids. Germline V lookup: CDR1 MNHEY, CDR2 SMNVEV (reference sequence). The V gene lost 5 bases and the J gene lost 4 bases, with 12 bases spanning the gap.